This T cell receptor beta chain was retrieved from a study of cytomegalovirus exposure and HLA in healthy donors. Turning to the study itself: An early release of data contained some 80 million unique TCRs, which came from HLA-typed donors.

Points from the study as a whole: As a later analysis revealed, the rate of TCR association differed by HLA locus, with DRB1 most and HLA-C fewest.

This clone was picked up a small number of times. Its matching antigen is unknown. CDR1 SGHVS and CDR2 FQNEAQ come from the germline V gene. The CDR3 is made up of 15 amino acids. V trimming: 5 bases; J trimming: 2 bases; junction bases outside the gene matches: 7. Both 60 Vbeta primers and 13 Jbeta primers went into the PCR. This table comes from immunoSEQ multiplex PCR, and its TCRdb copy is limited to in-frame clones, with some not included. Here the sample spans around 150,000 clones, approximately 75% being singletons. Specimen: PBMCs. This rearrangement joins TRBV7-8 to TRBJ2-3, with 7 bases lining up with TRBD1. The sequence was collected from a middle-aged man in good health and CMV-seropositive. CDR3 amino acids: CASSTDRVNTDTQYF. The DNA for the CDR3 is TGTGCCAGCAGCACTGACAGGGTGAACACAGATACGCAGTATTTT.